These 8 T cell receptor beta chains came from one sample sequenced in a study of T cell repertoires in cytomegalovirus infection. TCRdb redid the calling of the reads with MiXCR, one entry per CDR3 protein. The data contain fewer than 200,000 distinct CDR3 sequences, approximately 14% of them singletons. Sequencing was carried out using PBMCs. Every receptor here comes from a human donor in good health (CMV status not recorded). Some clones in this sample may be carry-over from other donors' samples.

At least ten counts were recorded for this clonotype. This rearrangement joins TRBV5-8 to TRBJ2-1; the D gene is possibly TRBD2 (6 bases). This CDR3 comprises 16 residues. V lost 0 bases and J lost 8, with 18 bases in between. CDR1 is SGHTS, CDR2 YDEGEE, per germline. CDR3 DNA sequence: TGTGCCAGCAGCTTGGGTACTAGCAGCGATGGCGATGAGCAGTTCTTC. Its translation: CASSLGTSSDGDEQFF.

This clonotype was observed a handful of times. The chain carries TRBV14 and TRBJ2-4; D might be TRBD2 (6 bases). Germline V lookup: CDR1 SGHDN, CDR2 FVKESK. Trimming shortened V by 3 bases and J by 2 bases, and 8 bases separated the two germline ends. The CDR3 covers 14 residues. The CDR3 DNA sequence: TGTGCCAGCAGCCAGGGGGACTCCAAAAACATTCAGTACTTC. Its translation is CASSQGDSKNIQYF. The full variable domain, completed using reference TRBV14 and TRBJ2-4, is EAGVTQFPSHSVIEKGQTVTLRCDPISGHDNLYWYRRVMGKEIKFLLHFVKESKQDESGMPNNRFLAERTGGTYSTLKVQPAELEDSGVYFCASSQGDSKNIQYFGAGTRLSVL.

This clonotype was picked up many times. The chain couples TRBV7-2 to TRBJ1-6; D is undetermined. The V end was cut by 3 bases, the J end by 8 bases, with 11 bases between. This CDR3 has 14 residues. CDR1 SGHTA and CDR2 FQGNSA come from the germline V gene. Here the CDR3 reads CASSFYGVDSPLHF. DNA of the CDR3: TGTGCCAGCAGCTTCTATGGGGTAGATTCACCCCTCCACTTT. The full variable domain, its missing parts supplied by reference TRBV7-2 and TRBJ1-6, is GAGVSQSPSNKVTEKGKDVELRCDPISGHTALYWYRQSLGQGLEFLIYFQGNSAPDKSGLPSDRFSAERTGGSVSTLTIQRTQQEDSAVYLCASSFYGVDSPLHFGNGTRLTVT.

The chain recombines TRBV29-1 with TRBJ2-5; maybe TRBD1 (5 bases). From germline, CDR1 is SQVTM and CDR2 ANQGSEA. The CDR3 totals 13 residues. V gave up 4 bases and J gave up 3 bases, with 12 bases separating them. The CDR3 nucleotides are TGCAGCGTTGCCACAGGAACAAAAGAGACCCAGTACTTC. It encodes CSVATGTKETQYF.

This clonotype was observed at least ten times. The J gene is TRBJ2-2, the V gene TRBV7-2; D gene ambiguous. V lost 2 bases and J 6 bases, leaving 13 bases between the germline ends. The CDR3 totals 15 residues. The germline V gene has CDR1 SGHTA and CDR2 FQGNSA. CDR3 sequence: CASSLRGLIPGELFF. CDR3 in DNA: TGTGCCAGCAGCTTAAGAGGTCTCATCCCCGGGGAGCTGTTTTTT.

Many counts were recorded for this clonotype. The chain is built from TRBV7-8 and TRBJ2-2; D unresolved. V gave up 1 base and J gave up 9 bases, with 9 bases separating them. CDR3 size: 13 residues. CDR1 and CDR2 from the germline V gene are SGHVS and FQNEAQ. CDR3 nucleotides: TGTGCCAGCAGCTTAGGTCTGGGCAGGGAGCTGTTTTTT. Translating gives CASSLGLGRELFF.

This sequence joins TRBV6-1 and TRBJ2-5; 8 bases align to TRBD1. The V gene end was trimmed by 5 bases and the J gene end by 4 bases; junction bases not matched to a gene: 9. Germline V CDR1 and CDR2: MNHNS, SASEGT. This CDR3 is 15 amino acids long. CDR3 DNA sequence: TGTGCCAGCAGTTGGCCGGACAGGGTAACAGAGACCCAGTACTTC. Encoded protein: CASSWPDRVTETQYF.

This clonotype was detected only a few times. This chain's CDR3 is CASSLGRKQFF. The DNA of the CDR3 is TGTGCCAGCAGCTTGGGGAGGAAGCAGTTCTTC. The rearrangement uses TRBV5-6 and TRBJ2-1, with D tentatively TRBD2 (5 bases). The CDR3 covers 11 residues. Germline CDR1 and CDR2: SGHDT and YYEEEE. The V gene lost 0 bases and the J gene lost 11 bases, with 6 bases spanning the gap.